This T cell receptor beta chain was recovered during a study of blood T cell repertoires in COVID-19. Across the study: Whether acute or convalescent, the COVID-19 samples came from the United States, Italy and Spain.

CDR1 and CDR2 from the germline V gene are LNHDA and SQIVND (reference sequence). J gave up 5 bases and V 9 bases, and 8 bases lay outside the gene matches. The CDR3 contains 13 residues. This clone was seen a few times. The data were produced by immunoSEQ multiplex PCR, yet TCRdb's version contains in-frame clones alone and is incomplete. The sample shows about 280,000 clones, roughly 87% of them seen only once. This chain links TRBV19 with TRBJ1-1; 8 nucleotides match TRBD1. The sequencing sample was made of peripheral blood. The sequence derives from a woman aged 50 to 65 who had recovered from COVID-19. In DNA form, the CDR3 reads TGTGCCAGCAGCACCACAGGGGGGACTGAAGCTTTCTTT. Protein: CASSTTGGTEAFF. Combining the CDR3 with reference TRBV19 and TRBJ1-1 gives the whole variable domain DGGITQSPKYLFRKEGQNVTLSCEQNLNHDAMYWYRQDPGQGLRLIYYSQIVNDFQKGDIAEGYSVSREKKESFPLTVTSAQKNPTAFYLCASSTTGGTEAFFGQGTRLTVV.